What follows are 5 T cell receptor beta chains derived from one specimen sequenced in a study of shared clonotypes between healthy human individuals (dated by TCRdb to the early 2020s). Library preparation employed the immunoSEQ multiplex PCR assay. Here the immuneACCESS table is served through TCRdb, limited to in-frame sequences with V and J called. Missing clones are a known gap in these copies; in checked studies unresolved V genes cover under half, and the rest lacks a known reason. The sample has fewer than 800,000 clones on record, about 92% of them singletons. The ten largest clonotypes hold 20% to 25% of the sample. CD8 naive samples were CD45RO-negative cells positively selected for CCR7, giving a CD45RA+CCR7+ population that excluded TemRA cells. Specimen: naive CD8+ T cells sorted from blood. The label giving this sample's cell subset or site can be read as: CD45RA+CCR7+. The receptor source for this set is a man between 25 and 39 years old in good health.

The genes are TRBV5-1 and TRBJ1-1; D is undetermined. This CDR3 contains 13 residues. Trimming removed 2 bases at V and 5 bases at J, with 10 bases between. Per germline, CDR1 SGHRS and CDR2 YFSETQ. CDR3 in amino acids: CASSFPGQTEAFF. The DNA of the CDR3 is TGCGCCAGCAGCTTTCCCGGGCAAACTGAAGCTTTCTTT.

This clone appeared a few times. This rearrangement joins TRBV2 to TRBJ2-5, with a tentative D call TRBD1 (6 bases). Germline V gene lookup returns CDR1 SNHLY and CDR2 FYNNEI. The CDR3 extends over 12 amino acids. Trimming took 6 bases from V and 5 from J, leaving 10 bases between them. This chain's CDR3 is CASRQGDETQYF. CDR3 coding DNA: TGTGCCAGCAGACAGGGTGACGAGACCCAGTACTTC.

The rearrangement links TRBV7-9 to TRBJ2-7; 8 bases are shared with TRBD2. This CDR3 contains 15 residues. Germline V gene data show CDR1 as SEHNR and CDR2 as FQNEAQ (reference sequence). V was pared by 3 bases and J by 6 bases, with 10 bases of the junction left unmatched. The CDR3 DNA sequence: TGTGCCAGCAGCTTGTCCGCGGGAGGATTAAGCGAGCAGTACTTC. Protein sequence: CASSLSAGGLSEQYF.

The rearrangement links TRBV6-6 to TRBJ2-2, with 11 bases aligning to TRBD2. The germline V gene encodes CDR1 MNHNY and CDR2 SVGAGI (reference sequence). The CDR3 has 16 residues. V dropped 4 bases and J dropped 4; count of bases not matched to a gene: 5. CDR3 in amino acids: CASSFPGLAVTGELFF. As DNA, the CDR3 is TGTGCCAGCAGTTTTCCGGGACTAGCGGTCACCGGGGAGCTGTTTTTT.

Details on this clone: This specimen includes other DNA sequences encoding the same CDR3. J is TRBJ2-7 and V is TRBV2, with 13 nucleotides matching TRBD2. CDR1 SNHLY and CDR2 FYNNEI come from the germline V gene. CDR3 size: 14 residues. Trimming at V came to 5 bases and at J to 3 bases, leaving 1 base not matched to a gene. CDR3 residues: CASSRTSGSYEQYF. CDR3 bases: TGTGCCAGCAGTAGGACTAGCGGGAGCTACGAGCAGTACTTC.